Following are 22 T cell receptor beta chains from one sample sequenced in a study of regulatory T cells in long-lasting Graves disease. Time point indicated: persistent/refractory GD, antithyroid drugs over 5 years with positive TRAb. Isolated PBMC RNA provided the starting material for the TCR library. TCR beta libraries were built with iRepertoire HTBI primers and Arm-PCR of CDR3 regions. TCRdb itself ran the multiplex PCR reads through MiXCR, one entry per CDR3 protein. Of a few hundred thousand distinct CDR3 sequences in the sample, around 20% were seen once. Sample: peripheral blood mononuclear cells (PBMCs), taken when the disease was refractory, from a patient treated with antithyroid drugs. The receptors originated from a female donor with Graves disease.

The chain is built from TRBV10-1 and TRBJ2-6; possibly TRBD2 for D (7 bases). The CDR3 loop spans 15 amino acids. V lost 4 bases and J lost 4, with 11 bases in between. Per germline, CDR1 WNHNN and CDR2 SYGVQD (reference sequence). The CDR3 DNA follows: TGCGCCAGCAGTGGAGGGGGGGCCGGGGCCAACGTCCTGACTTTC. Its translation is CASSGGGAGANVLTF.

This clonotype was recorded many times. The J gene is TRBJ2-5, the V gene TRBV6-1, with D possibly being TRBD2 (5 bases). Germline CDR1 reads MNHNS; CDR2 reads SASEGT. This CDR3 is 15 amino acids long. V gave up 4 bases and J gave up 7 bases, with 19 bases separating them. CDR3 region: CASSAGDSSRGTQYF. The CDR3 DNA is TGTGCCAGCAGTGCCGGGGATTCGAGCCGGGGGACCCAGTACTTC.

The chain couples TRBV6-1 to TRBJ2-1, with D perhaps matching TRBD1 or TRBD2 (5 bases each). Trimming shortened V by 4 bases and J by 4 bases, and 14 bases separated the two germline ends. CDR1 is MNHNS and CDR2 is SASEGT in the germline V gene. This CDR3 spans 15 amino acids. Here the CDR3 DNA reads TGTGCCAGCAGTGGAGCAGGGAGACCTTACAATGAGCAGTTCTTC. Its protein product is CASSGAGRPYNEQFF.

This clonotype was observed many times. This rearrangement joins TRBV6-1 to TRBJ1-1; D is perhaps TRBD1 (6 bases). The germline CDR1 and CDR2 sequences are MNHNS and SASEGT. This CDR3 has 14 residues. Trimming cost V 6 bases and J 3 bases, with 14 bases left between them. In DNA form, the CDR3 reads TGTGCCAGCAGCCTCTTGGGGGCTGACACTGAAGCTTTCTTT. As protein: CASSLLGADTEAFF.

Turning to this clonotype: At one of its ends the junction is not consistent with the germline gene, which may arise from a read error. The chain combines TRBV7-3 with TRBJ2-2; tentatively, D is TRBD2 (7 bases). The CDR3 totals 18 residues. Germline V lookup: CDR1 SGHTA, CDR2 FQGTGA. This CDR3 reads CASSLRGAVPHCTGEPFF. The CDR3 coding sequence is TGTGCCAGCAGCTTACGGGGGGCAGTCCCCCACTGCACCGGGGAGCCGTTTTTT.

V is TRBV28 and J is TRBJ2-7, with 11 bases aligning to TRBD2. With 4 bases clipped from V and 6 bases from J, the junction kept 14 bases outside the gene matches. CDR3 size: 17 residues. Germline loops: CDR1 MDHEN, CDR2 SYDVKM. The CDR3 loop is CASSSQGTSGRPGEQYF. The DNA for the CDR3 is TGTGCCAGCAGTTCACAGGGGACTAGCGGCCGTCCCGGCGAGCAGTACTTC.

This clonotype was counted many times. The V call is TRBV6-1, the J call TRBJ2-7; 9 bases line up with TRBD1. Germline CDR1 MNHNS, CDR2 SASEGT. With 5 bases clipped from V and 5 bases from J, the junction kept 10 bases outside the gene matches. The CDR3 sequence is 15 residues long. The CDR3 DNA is TGTGCCAGCAGTACAGACGGGACAGGGTTTCACGAGCAGTACTTC. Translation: CASSTDGTGFHEQYF.

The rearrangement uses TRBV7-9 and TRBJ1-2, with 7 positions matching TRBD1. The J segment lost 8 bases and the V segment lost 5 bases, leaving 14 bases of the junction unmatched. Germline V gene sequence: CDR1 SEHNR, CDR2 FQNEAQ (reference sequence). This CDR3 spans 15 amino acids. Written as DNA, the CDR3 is TGTGCCAGCAGCACGGGACAGAACCCTGCTGGGGGCTACACCTTC. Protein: CASSTGQNPAGGYTF.

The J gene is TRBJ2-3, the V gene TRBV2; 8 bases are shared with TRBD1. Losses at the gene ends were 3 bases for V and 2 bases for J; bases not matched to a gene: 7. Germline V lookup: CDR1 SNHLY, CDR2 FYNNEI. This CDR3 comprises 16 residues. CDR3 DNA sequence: TGTGCCAGCAGTGATACGGGACAGGCATTCACAGATACGCAGTATTTT. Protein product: CASSDTGQAFTDTQYF.

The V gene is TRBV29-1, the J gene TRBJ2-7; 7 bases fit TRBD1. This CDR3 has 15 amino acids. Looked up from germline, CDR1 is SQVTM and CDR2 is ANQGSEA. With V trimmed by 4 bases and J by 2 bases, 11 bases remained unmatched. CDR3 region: CSVVRDSERPYEQYF. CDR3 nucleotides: TGCAGCGTTGTCCGGGACAGCGAAAGGCCCTACGAGCAGTACTTC.

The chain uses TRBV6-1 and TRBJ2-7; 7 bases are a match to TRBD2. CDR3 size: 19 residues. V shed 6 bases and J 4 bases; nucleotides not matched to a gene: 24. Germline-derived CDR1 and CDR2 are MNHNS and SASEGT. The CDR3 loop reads CASRAHTGTNGKVRYEQYF. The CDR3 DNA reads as TGTGCCAGCAGGGCCCATACCGGGACTAATGGGAAAGTTCGGTACGAGCAGTACTTC.

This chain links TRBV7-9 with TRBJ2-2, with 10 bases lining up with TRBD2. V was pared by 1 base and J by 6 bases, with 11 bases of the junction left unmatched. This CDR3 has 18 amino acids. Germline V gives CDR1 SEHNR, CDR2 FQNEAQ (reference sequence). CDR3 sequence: CASSLGLLAGDLAGELFF. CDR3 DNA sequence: TGTGCCAGCAGCTTAGGGCTCCTAGCGGGAGACTTGGCCGGGGAGCTGTTTTTT.

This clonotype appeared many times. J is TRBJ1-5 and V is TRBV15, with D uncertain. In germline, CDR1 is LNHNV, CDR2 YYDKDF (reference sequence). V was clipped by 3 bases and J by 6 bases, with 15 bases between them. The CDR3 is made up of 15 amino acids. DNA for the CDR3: TGTGCCACCAGCAGGTCCGCGGGAGGCGGTCAGCCCCAGCATTTT. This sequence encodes CATSRSAGGGQPQHF.

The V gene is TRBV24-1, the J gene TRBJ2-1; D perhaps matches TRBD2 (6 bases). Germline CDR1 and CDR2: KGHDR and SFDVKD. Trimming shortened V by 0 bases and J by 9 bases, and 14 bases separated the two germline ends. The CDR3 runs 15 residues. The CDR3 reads CATSDLQSGVSEQFF. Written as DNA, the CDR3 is TGTGCCACCAGTGATTTGCAGTCGGGAGTGAGTGAGCAGTTCTTC.

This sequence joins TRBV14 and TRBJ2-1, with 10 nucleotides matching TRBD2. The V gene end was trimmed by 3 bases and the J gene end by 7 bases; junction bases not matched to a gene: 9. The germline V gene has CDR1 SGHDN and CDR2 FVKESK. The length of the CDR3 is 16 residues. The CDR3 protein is CASSHLKAGGGNEQFF. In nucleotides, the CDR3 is TGTGCCAGCAGCCATCTCAAAGCGGGAGGGGGGAATGAGCAGTTCTTC.

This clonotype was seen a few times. CDR3 in DNA: TGCAGCGTTGAAATACAGGAAAGCTCCTACGAGCAGTACTTC. This encodes CSVEIQESSYEQYF. The rearrangement joins TRBV29-1 to TRBJ2-7; possible D gene TRBD1, 5 bases. V dropped 2 bases and J dropped 0 bases, with 11 bases sitting between them. Germline V gives CDR1 SQVTM, CDR2 ANQGSEA. The CDR3 is 14 residues long.

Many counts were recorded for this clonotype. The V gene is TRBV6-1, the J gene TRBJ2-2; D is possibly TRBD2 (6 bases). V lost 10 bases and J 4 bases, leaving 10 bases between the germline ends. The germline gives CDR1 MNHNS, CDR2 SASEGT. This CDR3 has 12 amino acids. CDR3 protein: CATPAGTGELFF. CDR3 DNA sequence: TGTGCCACCCCAGCGGGCACCGGGGAGCTGTTTTTT.

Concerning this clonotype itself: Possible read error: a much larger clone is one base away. In DNA, the CDR3 is TGTCCCAGCAGTTACGGGCTAGCGGCCTACGAGCAGTACTTC. Translation: CPSSYGLAAYEQYF. The V gene is TRBV6-5, the J gene TRBJ2-7, with 7 bases matching TRBD2. The CDR3 extends over 14 amino acids. Germline loops: CDR1 MNHEY, CDR2 SVGAGI.

DNA for the CDR3: TGTGCCAGCAGTTTATTCGGGGCCGGGTGGGAGCAGTACTTC. Amino acid sequence: CASSLFGAGWEQYF. The chain recombines TRBV28 with TRBJ2-7, with D possibly being TRBD1 or TRBD2 (5 bases each). The germline V and J ends were trimmed by 1 base and 7 bases, with 14 bases remaining between them. The CDR3 runs 14 residues. Germline assignment: CDR1 MDHEN and CDR2 SYDVKM.

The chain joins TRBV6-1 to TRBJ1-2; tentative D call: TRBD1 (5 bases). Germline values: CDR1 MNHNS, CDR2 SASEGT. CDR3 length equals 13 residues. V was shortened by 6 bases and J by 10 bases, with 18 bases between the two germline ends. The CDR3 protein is CASSPGAEVDYTF. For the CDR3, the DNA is TGTGCCAGCAGCCCCGGGGCAGAGGTGGACTACACCTTC.

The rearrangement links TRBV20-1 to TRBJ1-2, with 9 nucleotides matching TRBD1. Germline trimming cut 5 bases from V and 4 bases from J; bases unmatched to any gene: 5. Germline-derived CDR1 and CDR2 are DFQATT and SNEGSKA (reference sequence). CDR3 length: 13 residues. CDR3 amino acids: CSARDRVTYGYTF. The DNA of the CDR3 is TGCAGTGCTCGGGACAGGGTAACCTATGGCTACACCTTC.

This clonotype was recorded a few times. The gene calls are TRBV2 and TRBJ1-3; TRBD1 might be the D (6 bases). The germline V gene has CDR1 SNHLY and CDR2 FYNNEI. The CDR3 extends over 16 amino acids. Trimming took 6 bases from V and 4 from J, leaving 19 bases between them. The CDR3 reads CASRLQDRISGNTIYF. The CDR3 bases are TGTGCCAGCAGGCTTCAGGACAGAATCTCCGGAAACACCATATATTTT.